What follows describes a single TCR beta chain. The PCR was carried out with 60 Vbeta primers and 13 Jbeta primers. The assay was immunoSEQ multiplex PCR, and TCRdb's table has in-frame clones only and misses some. The sample contains 75,000 to 90,000 clones, around 80% of which appear only once. V was trimmed by 1 base and J by 1 base, leaving 11 bases between them. This CDR3 region has 15 residues. From germline, CDR1 is MGHRA and CDR2 YSYEKL. The data belong to a study of cytomegalovirus exposure and HLA in healthy donors. The rearrangement joins TRBV4-1 to TRBJ2-7; D is unclear. This TCR came from a human donor in good health. The sample taken for sequencing was PBMCs. CDR3 protein: CASSQGQRGSYEQYF. The CDR3 coding sequence is TGCGCCAGCAGCCAAGGGCAGAGAGGATCCTACGAGCAGTACTTC.